These 10 T cell receptor beta chains were sequenced from one sample in a study of Graves' ophthalmopathy and Graves' hyperthyroidism. RNA transcripts served as template for amplifying TCR beta CDR3 sequences. A first-round RT-PCR used HTBI primers, followed by a second-round multiplex PCR. A single record per CDR3 protein comes from TCRdb applying MiXCR to the multiplex PCR reads. The table includes approximately 1.2 million distinct CDR3 sequences, about 35% detected once. Sequenced material: peripheral blood or thyroid tissue (not recorded which). Source of these receptors: an adult man with Graves' hyperthyroidism.

This clonotype has ten or more counts. The genes are TRBV29-1 and TRBJ2-7, with D uncertain. The CDR3 runs 12 residues. CDR1 is SQVTM, CDR2 ANQGSEA, per germline. V was trimmed by 4 bases and J by 3 bases, leaving 10 bases between them. The chain's CDR3 is CSVVVPGYEQYF. DNA of the CDR3: TGCAGCGTTGTGGTCCCAGGCTACGAGCAGTACTTC.

This clonotype has at least ten counts. This chain uses TRBV7-9 with TRBJ2-5, with 10 bases lining up with TRBD1. The V segment lost 5 bases and the J segment 5 bases; nucleotides outside the gene matches: 11. CDR1 is SEHNR and CDR2 is FQNEAQ in the germline V gene (reference sequence). This CDR3 spans 16 amino acids. CDR3 sequence: CASSAQDRGRWETQYF. In nucleotides, the CDR3 is TGTGCCAGCAGCGCACAAGACAGGGGGCGATGGGAGACCCAGTACTTC.

This chain joins TRBV7-8 and TRBJ2-7; D not resolved. The CDR3 is 14 residues long. CDR1 and CDR2 (germline): SGHVS, FQNEAQ. V dropped 6 bases and J dropped 5 bases, with 17 bases sitting between them. CDR3 DNA sequence: TGTGCCAGCAGTCCGGGCGCCCAGCCTCACGAGCAGTACTTC. It yields the protein CASSPGAQPHEQYF. The entire variable domain, with the rest obtained from reference TRBV7-8 and TRBJ2-7, is as follows: GAGVSQSPRYKVAKRGQDVALRCDPISGHVSLFWYQQALGQGPEFLTYFQNEAQLDKSGLPSDRFFAERPEGSVSTLKIQRTQQEDSAVYLCASSPGAQPHEQYFGPGTRLTVT.

This chain links TRBV11-2 with TRBJ2-2; perhaps TRBD1 as D (6 bases). The germline V gene encodes CDR1 SGHAT and CDR2 FQNNGV. Trimming removed 5 bases at V and 5 bases at J, with 12 bases between. This CDR3 spans 14 amino acids. The CDR3 reads CASSPGRGTGELFF. As DNA, the CDR3 is TGTGCCAGCAGCCCAGGCAGGGGAACCGGGGAGCTGTTTTTT.

This clonotype was recorded a few times. Germline is not matched at one junction end, which may reflect a read error. The V call is TRBV10-2, the J call TRBJ2-7; D possibly matches TRBD1 or TRBD2 (5 bases each). The CDR3 spans 14 residues. CDR1 is WSHSY, CDR2 SAAADI, per germline. The CDR3 coding sequence is TGTGCCAGCAGTCAACTGGGACGACCCTACGAGCAGTACTTC. Encoded protein: CASSQLGRPYEQYF.

Remarks on this clonotype: With a much larger clone just one base away, this may be a read error. This chain uses TRBV28 with TRBJ1-1; weak D call: TRBD1 (5 bases). Germline V gives CDR1 MDHEN, CDR2 SYDVKM. The CDR3 loop spans 11 amino acids. V lost 7 bases to trimming and J lost 8 bases, with 11 bases between them. In nucleotides, the CDR3 is TGTGCCAGCACCAGGGCAGCGGAAGCTTTCTTT. As protein: CASTRAAEAFF.

This clonotype was counted a few times. The chain combines TRBV3-1 with TRBJ2-7; D call uncertain. Germline values: CDR1 LGHDT, CDR2 YNNKEL (reference sequence). Trimming shortened V by 4 bases and J by 5 bases, and 6 bases separated the two germline ends. This CDR3 region has 11 residues. The chain's CDR3 is CASSRENEQYF. The CDR3 bases are TGTGCCAGCAGCCGAGAGAACGAGCAGTACTTC.

This clonotype was detected many times. The chain combines TRBV10-3 with TRBJ2-7, with a tentative D call TRBD2 (5 bases). This CDR3 spans 15 amino acids. V dropped 3 bases and J dropped 1 base, with 13 bases sitting between them. Per the germline V gene, CDR1 is ENHRY and CDR2 is SYGVKD. CDR3 sequence: CAISELVTSSYEQYF. CDR3 sequence (DNA): TGTGCCATCAGTGAACTAGTGACCTCATCCTACGAGCAGTACTTC.

This clonotype was detected ten times or more. The CDR3 loop reads CSAREFGEVQPQHF. CDR3 nucleotide sequence: TGCAGTGCTAGAGAATTCGGGGAAGTTCAGCCCCAGCATTTT. The V and J genes are TRBV20-1 and TRBJ1-5; D not resolved. The V gene lost 0 bases and the J gene lost 6 bases, with 12 bases spanning the gap. The CDR3 covers 14 residues. Per germline, CDR1 DFQATT and CDR2 SNEGSKA (reference sequence).

This rearrangement joins TRBV30 to TRBJ1-1; TRBD1 might be the D (6 bases). V was clipped by 5 bases and J by 1 base, with 11 bases between them. Germline CDR1 is GTSNPN and CDR2 is SVGIG (reference sequence). This CDR3 contains 13 residues. CDR3 region: CAWSQGSNTEAFF. Written as DNA, the CDR3 is TGTGCCTGGTCACAGGGATCGAACACTGAAGCTTTCTTT.